The next 10 T cell receptor beta chains were all read from a single sample in a study of T cells in Graves' hyperthyroidism and ophthalmopathy. RNA transcripts were the template for amplifying TCR beta CDR3 regions. When the TCR CDR3 underwent first-round RT-PCR, the HTBI primer set was used. TCRdb recomputed calls from the multiplex PCR reads with MiXCR, one row per CDR3 protein. The table shows about 360,000 distinct CDR3 sequences, with less than 15% occurring only once. The sample consisted of blood. The receptors originated from a woman between 18 and 30 years old with Graves' hyperthyroidism.

Many counts were recorded for this clonotype. The chain is built from TRBV12-3 or TRBV12-4 and TRBJ2-1, with 10 bases fitting TRBD1. The CDR3 sequence is 15 residues long. Trimming took 0 bases from V and 7 from J; bases not matched to a gene: 3. This CDR3 reads CASSLAGQGWNEQFF. In DNA, the CDR3 is TGTGCCAGCAGTTTAGCGGGACAGGGGTGGAATGAGCAGTTCTTC.

The chain is built from TRBV9 and TRBJ2-5; no definite D call. V was trimmed by 0 bases and J by 5 bases, leaving 17 bases between them. Per germline, CDR1 SGDLS and CDR2 YYNGEE. The CDR3 covers 16 residues. CDR3 in DNA: TGTGCCAGCAGCGTAGCCCCAGGAAACGAATGGGAGACCCAGTACTTC. This codes for CASSVAPGNEWETQYF.

This clonotype has a handful of counts. The chain carries TRBV5-6 and TRBJ2-7, with D tentatively TRBD1 (6 bases). This CDR3 has 13 residues. Trimming stripped 2 bases from V and 3 bases from J, with 9 bases between. Germline V gene sequence: CDR1 SGHDT, CDR2 YYEEEE. Here the CDR3 DNA reads TGTGCCAGCAGCTTCGAACAGGGCTACGAGCAGTACTTC. It translates to CASSFEQGYEQYF.

The chain joins TRBV7-9 to TRBJ2-7; tentative D call: TRBD2 (6 bases). Germline-derived CDR1 and CDR2 are SEHNR and FQNEAQ (reference sequence). CDR3 length: 17 residues. The V end was cut by 5 bases, the J end by 0 bases, with 20 bases between. This CDR3 reads CASSGFFSGSSSYEQYF. In nucleotides, the CDR3 is TGTGCCAGCAGCGGATTCTTCAGCGGGTCAAGCTCCTACGAGCAGTACTTC.

This clonotype was counted only a few times. The rearrangement uses TRBV10-1 and TRBJ2-3, with 8 bases identical to TRBD1. V lost 9 bases and J lost 2; bases outside the gene matches: 4. The CDR3 has 13 amino acids. Per the germline V gene, CDR1 is WNHNN and CDR2 is SYGVQD (reference sequence). The CDR3 region has the DNA TGCGCCAGTGGACAGGGCGACACAGATACGCAGTATTTT. Amino acid sequence: CASGQGDTDTQYF.

This clonotype was observed many times. This CDR3 is CASTPRGWPQHF. The CDR3 nucleotides read TGTGCCAGTACGCCACGTGGTTGGCCCCAGCATTTT. The chain carries TRBV19 and TRBJ1-5, with no clear D. This CDR3 spans 12 amino acids. Trimming cost V 7 bases and J 9 bases, with 13 bases left between them. Germline-derived CDR1 and CDR2 are LNHDA and SQIVND (reference sequence). Full variable domain (rest looked up from reference TRBV19 and TRBJ1-5): DGGITQSPKYLFRKEGQNVTLSCEQNLNHDAMYWYRQDPGQGLRLIYYSQIVNDFQKGDIAEGYSVSREKKESFPLTVTSAQKNPTAFYLCASTPRGWPQHFGDGTRLSIL.

This clonotype was counted many times. The chain recombines TRBV7-8 with TRBJ2-3, with 14 positions matching TRBD2. The V gene's germline CDR1 is SGHVS and CDR2 FQNEAQ. The CDR3 is 17 residues long. Trimming removed 5 bases from V and 5 bases from J; junction bases left unmatched: 9. The CDR3 sequence is CASSPEGLAGVGDTQYF. CDR3 bases: TGTGCCAGCAGCCCAGAGGGACTAGCGGGAGTAGGAGATACGCAGTATTTT. Variable domain in full (rest from reference TRBV7-8 and TRBJ2-3): GAGVSQSPRYKVAKRGQDVALRCDPISGHVSLFWYQQALGQGPEFLTYFQNEAQLDKSGLPSDRFFAERPEGSVSTLKIQRTQQEDSAVYLCASSPEGLAGVGDTQYFGPGTRLTVL.

With regard to this clonotype: A single base separates this from a much larger clone, so it may be a read error. The rearrangement joins TRBV13 to TRBJ2-3, with D hard to call. The J call may be mistaken, given a closer DNA end match to TRBJ1-5. Germline CDR1 PRHDT, CDR2 FYEKMQ (reference sequence). This CDR3 contains 13 residues. The DNA of the CDR3 is TGTGCCAGCAGCTTCCCCCTAGCAGATACGCAGCATTTT. Its protein is CASSFPLADTQHF.

This clonotype has only a few counts. The chain carries TRBV6-1 and TRBJ1-4; 10 bases fit TRBD1. Unmatched junction bases numbered 12, after V lost 6 bases and J lost 5 bases. CDR3 length: 17 amino acids. Germline V gives CDR1 MNHNS, CDR2 SASEGT. The CDR3, as DNA: TGTGCCAGCAGCCGCAATGACAGGGGGCGGTCGAATGAAAAACTGTTTTTT. Translating it yields CASSRNDRGRSNEKLFF.

This clonotype was seen many times. The genes are TRBV7-2 and TRBJ1-1; possibly TRBD1 for D (5 bases). This CDR3 is built from 13 residues. CDR1 and CDR2 (germline): SGHTA, FQGNSA. V lost 5 bases to trimming and J lost 0 bases, with 7 bases between them. The chain's CDR3 is CASSAGLNTEAFF. The CDR3 DNA sequence: TGTGCCAGCAGCGCGGGACTGAACACTGAAGCTTTCTTT. The whole variable domain, remainder taken from reference TRBV7-2 and TRBJ1-1, is GAGVSQSPSNKVTEKGKDVELRCDPISGHTALYWYRQSLGQGLEFLIYFQGNSAPDKSGLPSDRFSAERTGGSVSTLTIQRTQQEDSAVYLCASSAGLNTEAFFGQGTRLTVV.